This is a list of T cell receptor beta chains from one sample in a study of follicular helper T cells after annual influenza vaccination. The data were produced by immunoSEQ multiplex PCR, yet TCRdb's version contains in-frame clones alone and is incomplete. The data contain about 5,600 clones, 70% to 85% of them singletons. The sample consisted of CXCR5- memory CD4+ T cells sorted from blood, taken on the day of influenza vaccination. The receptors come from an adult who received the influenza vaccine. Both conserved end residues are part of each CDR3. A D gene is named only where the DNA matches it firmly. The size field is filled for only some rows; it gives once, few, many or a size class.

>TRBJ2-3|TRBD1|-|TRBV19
CASSIDRGYTQYF
TGTGCCAGTAGTATAGACAGGGGGTATACGCAGTATTTT
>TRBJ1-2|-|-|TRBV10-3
CAISDHGGQRGYTF
TGTGCCATCAGTGATCACGGGGGGCAACGGGGCTACACCTTC
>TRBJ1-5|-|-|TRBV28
CASSPPGGASNQPQHF
TGTGCCAGCAGCCCCCCGGGGGGAGCTAGCAATCAGCCCCAGCATTTT
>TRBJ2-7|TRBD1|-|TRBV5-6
CASSAGQGNYEQYF
TGTGCCAGCAGCGCGGGACAGGGGAACTACGAGCAGTACTTC
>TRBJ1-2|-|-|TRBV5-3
CARSPDFGETYGYTF
TGTGCCAGAAGCCCCGATTTTGGAGAAACCTATGGCTACACCTTC
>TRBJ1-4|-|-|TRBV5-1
CASSLGGGELGKLFF
TGCGCCAGCAGCTTGGGTGGTGGAGAGCTTGGGAAACTGTTTTTT
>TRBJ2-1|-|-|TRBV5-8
CASSLEGSRGNEQFF
TGTGCCAGCAGCTTGGAGGGCTCCCGAGGGAATGAGCAGTTCTTC
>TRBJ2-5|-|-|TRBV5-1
CASSLVQETQYF
TGCGCCAGCAGCTTGGTACAAGAGACCCAGTACTTC
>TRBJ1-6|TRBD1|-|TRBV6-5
CASSWTGGSNSPLHF
TGTGCCAGCAGTTGGACAGGGGGCAGTAATTCACCCCTCCACTTT
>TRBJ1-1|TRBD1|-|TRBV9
CASSATLYRGNKGAEAFF
TGTGCCAGCAGCGCGACCCTCTACAGGGGAAATAAGGGCGCTGAAGCTTTCTTT
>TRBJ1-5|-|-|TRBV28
CASSFRASNQPQHF
TGTGCCAGCAGTTTTCGGGCGAGCAATCAGCCCCAGCATTTT
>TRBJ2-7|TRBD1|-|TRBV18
CASSPGTASYEQYF
TGTGCCAGCTCACCTGGGACAGCTTCCTACGAGCAGTACTTC
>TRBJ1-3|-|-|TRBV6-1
CASRTPGQGNTIYF
TGTGCCAGCAGAACCCCGGGACAAGGAAACACCATATATTTT
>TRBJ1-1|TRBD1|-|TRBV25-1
CASSTQGGTEAFF
TGTGCCAGCAGTACACAGGGGGGGACTGAAGCTTTCTTT
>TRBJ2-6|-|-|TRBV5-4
CASSSLGETGANVLTF
TGTGCCAGCAGCTCCCTAGGGGAAACTGGGGCCAACGTCCTGACTTTC
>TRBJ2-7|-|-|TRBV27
CASSLEGGNIEQYF
TGTGCCAGCAGTTTAGAGGGGGGGAATATTGAGCAGTACTTC
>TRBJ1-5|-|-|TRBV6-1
CATMAQISNQPQHF
TGTGCCACCATGGCCCAAATTAGCAATCAGCCCCAGCATTTT
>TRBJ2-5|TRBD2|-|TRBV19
CASSSLAGGWETQYF
TGTGCCAGTAGTTCCTTAGCGGGAGGGTGGGAGACCCAGTACTTC
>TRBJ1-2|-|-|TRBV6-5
CASSYSNAGVVGYTF
TGTGCCAGCAGTTACTCGAACGCAGGGGTGGTTGGCTACACCTTC
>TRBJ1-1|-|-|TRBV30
CAWSRVNTEAFF
TGTGCCTGGAGCAGGGTGAACACTGAAGCTTTCTTT
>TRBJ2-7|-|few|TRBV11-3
CASSSGVSPYEQYF
TGTGCCAGCAGCTCCGGGGTTTCCCCCTACGAGCAGTACTTC
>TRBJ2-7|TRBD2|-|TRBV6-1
CAARGGVWYEQYF
TGTGCCGCCCGGGGGGGAGTGTGGTACGAGCAGTACTTC
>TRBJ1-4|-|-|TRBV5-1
CASSISGPRNEKLFF
TGCGCCAGCAGCATCTCAGGGCCCCGGAATGAAAAACTGTTTTTT
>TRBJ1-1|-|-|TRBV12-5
CASGFWGTEAFF
TGTGCTAGTGGTTTTTGGGGAACTGAAGCTTTCTTT
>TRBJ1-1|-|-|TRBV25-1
CASIEGLKSAFF
TGTGCCAGCATAGAGGGGTTAAAGTCAGCTTTCTTT
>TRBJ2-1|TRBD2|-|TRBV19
CASRLAGGNNEQFF
TGTGCCAGTAGGCTAGCGGGGGGTAACAATGAGCAGTTCTTC
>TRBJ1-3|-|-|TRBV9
CASSPQTSGNTIYF
TGTGCCAGCAGCCCCCAGACCTCTGGAAACACCATATATTTT
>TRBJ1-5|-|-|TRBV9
CASSAQGNQPQHF
TGTGCCAGCAGCGCCCAGGGTAACCAGCCCCAGCATTTT
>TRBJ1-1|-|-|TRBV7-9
CASSLGGGRGVNTEAFF
TGTGCCAGCAGCTTAGGTGGGGGAAGGGGAGTGAACACTGAAGCTTTCTTT
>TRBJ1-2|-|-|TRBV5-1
CASSPEGDAYGYTF
TGCGCCAGCAGCCCCGAGGGGGATGCCTATGGCTACACCTTC
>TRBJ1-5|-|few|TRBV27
CASSGGGSNQPQHF
TGTGCCAGCAGCGGGGGTGGATCGAATCAGCCCCAGCATTTT
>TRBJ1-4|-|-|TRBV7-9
CASSSQQSEKLFF
TGTGCCAGCAGCAGCCAACAGAGCGAAAAACTGTTTTTT
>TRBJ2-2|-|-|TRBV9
CASSVPNTGELFF
TGTGCCAGCAGCGTACCCAACACCGGGGAGCTGTTTTTT
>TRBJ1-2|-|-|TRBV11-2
CASSLDLRLYGYTF
TGTGCCAGCAGCTTAGATCTCCGGCTCTATGGCTACACCTTC
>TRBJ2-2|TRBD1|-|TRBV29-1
CSIQGLGTGELFF
TGCAGCATACAGGGGCTAGGAACCGGGGAGCTGTTTTTT
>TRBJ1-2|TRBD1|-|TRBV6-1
CARVATGGYGYTF
TGTGCCAGAGTTGCCACAGGGGGTTATGGCTACACCTTC
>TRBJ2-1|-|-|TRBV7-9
CASSNYNEQFF
TGTGCCAGCAGCAACTACAATGAGCAGTTCTTC
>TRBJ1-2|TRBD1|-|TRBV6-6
CASSQQGAGYGYTF
TGTGCCAGCAGCCAACAGGGGGCTGGATATGGCTACACCTTC
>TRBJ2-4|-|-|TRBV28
CASSETRLRNIQYF
TGTGCCAGCAGTGAGACACGTCTGAGGAACATTCAGTACTTC